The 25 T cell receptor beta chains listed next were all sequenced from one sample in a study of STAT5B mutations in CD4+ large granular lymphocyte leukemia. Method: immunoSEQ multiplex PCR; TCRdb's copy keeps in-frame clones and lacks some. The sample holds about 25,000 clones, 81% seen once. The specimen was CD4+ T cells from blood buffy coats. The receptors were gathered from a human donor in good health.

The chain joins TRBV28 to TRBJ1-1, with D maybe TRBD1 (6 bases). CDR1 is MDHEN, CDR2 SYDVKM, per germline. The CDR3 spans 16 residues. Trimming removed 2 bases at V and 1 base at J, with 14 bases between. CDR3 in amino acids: CASSLPMGQTNTEAFF. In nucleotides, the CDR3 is TGTGCCAGCAGTTTACCCATGGGACAAACGAACACTGAAGCTTTCTTT. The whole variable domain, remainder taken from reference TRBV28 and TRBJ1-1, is DVKVTQSSRYLVKRTGEKVFLECVQDMDHENMFWYRQDPGLGLRLIYFSYDVKMKEKGDIPEGYSVSREKKERFSLILESASTNQTSMYLCASSLPMGQTNTEAFFGQGTRLTVV.

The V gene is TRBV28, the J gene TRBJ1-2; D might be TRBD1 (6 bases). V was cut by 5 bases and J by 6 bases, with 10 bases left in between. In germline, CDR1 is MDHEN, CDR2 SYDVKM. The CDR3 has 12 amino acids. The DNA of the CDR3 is TGTGCCAGCAGTATACAGGGTAATGGCTACACCTTC. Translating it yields CASSIQGNGYTF.

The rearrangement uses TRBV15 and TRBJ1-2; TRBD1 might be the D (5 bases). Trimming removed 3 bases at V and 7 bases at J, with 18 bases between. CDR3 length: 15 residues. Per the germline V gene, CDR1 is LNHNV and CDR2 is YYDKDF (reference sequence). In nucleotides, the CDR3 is TGTGCCACCAGCAGGGGGGGAGGGGCCCCGGGTGGCTACACCTTC. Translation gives CATSRGGGAPGGYTF.

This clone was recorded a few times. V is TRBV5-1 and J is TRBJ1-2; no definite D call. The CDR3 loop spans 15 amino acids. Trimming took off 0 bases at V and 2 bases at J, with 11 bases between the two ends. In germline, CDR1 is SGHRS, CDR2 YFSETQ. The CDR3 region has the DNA TGCGCCAGCAGCTTGGAATTGGCAACCAACTATGGCTACACCTTC. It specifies CASSLELATNYGYTF.

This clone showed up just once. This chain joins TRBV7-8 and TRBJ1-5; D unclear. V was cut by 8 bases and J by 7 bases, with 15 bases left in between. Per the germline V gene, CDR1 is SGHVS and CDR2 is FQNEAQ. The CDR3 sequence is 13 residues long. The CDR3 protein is CASSRVLGQPQHF. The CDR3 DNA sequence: TGTGCCAGCTCACGGGTCCTGGGCCAGCCCCAGCATTTT.

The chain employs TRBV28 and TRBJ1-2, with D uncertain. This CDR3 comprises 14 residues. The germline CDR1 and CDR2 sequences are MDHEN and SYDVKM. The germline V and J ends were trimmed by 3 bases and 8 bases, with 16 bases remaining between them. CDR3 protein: CASSFLGLTEGYTF. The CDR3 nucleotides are TGTGCCAGCAGTTTTCTTGGTTTAACGGAGGGCTACACCTTC.

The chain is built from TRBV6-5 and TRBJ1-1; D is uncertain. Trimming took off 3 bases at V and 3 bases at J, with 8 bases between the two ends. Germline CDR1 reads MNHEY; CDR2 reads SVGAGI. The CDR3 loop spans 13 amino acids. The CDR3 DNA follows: TGTGCCAGCAGTTATCCGGGTCACACTGAAGCTTTCTTT. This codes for CASSYPGHTEAFF.

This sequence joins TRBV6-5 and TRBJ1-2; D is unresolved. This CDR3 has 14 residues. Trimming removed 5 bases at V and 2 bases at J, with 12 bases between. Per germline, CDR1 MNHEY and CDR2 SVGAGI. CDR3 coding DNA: TGTGCCAGCAGTACCCCGGGGAGGAACTATGGCTACACCTTC. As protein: CASSTPGRNYGYTF.

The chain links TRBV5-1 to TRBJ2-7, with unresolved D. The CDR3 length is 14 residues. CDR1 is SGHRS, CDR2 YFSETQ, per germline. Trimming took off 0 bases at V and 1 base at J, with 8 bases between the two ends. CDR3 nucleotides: TGCGCCAGCAGCTTGGAAAGCTCTTCCTACGAGCAGTACTTC. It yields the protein CASSLESSSYEQYF.

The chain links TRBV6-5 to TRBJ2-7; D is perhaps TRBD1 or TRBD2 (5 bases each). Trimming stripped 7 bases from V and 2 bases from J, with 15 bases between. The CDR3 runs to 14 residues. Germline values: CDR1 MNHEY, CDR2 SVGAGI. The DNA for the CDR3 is TGTGCCAGCAATTTCCAGGGACCGGCCTACGAGCAGTACTTC. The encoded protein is CASNFQGPAYEQYF.

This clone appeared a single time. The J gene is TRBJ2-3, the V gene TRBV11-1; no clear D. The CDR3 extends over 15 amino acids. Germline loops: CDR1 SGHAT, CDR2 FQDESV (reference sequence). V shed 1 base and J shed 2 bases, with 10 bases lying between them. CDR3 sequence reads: CASSLVFSYTDTQYF. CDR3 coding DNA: TGTGCCAGCAGCTTAGTTTTCTCCTACACAGATACGCAGTATTTT.

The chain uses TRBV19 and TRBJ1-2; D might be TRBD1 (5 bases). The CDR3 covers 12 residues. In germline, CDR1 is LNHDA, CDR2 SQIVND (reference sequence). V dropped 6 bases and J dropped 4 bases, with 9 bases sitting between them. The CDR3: CASRGTVYGYTF. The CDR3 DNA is TGTGCCAGTAGGGGGACGGTCTATGGCTACACCTTC.

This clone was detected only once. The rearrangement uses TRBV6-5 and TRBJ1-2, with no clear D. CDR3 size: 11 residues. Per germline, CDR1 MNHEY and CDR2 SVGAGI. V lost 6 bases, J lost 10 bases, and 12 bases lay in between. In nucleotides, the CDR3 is TGTGCCAGCAGCTCAGTAGACCTCTACACCTTC. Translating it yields CASSSVDLYTF.

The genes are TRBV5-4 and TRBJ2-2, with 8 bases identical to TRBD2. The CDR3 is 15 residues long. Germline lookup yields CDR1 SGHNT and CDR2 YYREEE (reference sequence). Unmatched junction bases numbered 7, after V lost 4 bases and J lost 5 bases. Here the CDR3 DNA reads TGTGCCAGCAGCGCATCCAAGCGGGAGACCGGGGAGCTGTTTTTT. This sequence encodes CASSASKRETGELFF.

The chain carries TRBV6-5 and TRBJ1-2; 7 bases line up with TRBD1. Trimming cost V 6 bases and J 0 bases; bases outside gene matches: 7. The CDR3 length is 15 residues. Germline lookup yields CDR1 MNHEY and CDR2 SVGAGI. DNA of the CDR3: TGTGCCAGCAGGAGTCAGGGGGGATCTAACTATGGCTACACCTTC. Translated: CASRSQGGSNYGYTF.

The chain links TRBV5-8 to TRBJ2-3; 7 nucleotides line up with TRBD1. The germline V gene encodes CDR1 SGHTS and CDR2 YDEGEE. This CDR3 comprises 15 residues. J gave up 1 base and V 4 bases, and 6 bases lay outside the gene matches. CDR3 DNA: TGTGCCAGCAGCCGTAACAGGGGTGGCACAGATACGCAGTATTTT. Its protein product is CASSRNRGGTDTQYF.

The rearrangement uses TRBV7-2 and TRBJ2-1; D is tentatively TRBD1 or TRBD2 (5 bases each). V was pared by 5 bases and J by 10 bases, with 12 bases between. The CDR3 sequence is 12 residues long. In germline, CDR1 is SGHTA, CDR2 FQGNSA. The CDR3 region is CASSAKGREQFF. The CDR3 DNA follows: TGTGCCAGCAGCGCCAAGGGGAGAGAGCAGTTCTTC.

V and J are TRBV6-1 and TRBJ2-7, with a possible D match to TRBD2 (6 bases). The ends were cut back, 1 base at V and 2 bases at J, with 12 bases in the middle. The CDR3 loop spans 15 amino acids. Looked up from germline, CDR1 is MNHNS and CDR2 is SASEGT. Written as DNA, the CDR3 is TGTGCCAGCAGTGAAGGGTCTAGCGAGACCTACGAGCAGTACTTC. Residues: CASSEGSSETYEQYF.

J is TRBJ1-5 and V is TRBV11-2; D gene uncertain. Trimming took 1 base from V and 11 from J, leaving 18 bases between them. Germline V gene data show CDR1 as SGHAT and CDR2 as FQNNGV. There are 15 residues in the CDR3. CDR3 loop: CASSLGGGAFGAQHF. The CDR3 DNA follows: TGTGCCAGCAGCTTAGGTGGAGGAGCCTTCGGAGCCCAGCATTTT.

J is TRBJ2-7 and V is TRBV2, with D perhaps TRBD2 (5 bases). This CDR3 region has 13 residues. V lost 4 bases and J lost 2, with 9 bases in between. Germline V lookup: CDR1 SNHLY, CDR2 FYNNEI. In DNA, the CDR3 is TGTGCCAGCAGTGTAGGACTCACCTACGAGCAGTACTTC. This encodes CASSVGLTYEQYF.

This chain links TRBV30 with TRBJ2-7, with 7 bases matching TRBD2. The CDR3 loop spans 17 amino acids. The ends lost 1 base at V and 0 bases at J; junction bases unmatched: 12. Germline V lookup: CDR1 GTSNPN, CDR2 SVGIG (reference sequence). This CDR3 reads CAWSAGPGTKSSYEQYF. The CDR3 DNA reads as TGTGCCTGGAGTGCCGGTCCCGGGACTAAGAGCTCCTACGAGCAGTACTTC.

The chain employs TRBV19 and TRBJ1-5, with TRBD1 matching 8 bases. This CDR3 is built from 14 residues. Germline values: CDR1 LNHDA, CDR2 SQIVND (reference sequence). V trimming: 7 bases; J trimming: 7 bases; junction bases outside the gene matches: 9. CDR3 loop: CASTLGQAGQPQHF. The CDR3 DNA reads TGTGCCAGTACCCTGGGACAGGCTGGGCAGCCCCAGCATTTT.

The CDR3: CASSIVGGGQSNEQFF. The CDR3 coding sequence is TGTGCCAGTAGTATAGTGGGAGGGGGCCAGTCCAATGAGCAGTTCTTC. The gene calls are TRBV19 and TRBJ2-1, with D perhaps matching TRBD1 or TRBD2 (7 bases each). Trimming cost V 1 base and J 6 bases, with 16 bases left between them. The length of the CDR3 is 16 residues. The germline CDR1 and CDR2 sequences are LNHDA and SQIVND (reference sequence).

The CDR3: CAISESGRAYGYTF. CDR3 in DNA: TGTGCCATCAGTGAGTCGGGCAGGGCCTATGGCTACACCTTC. The chain is built from TRBV10-3 and TRBJ1-2; D may be TRBD1 (5 bases). This CDR3 region has 14 residues. V lost 0 bases to trimming and J lost 4 bases, with 9 bases between them. The germline V gene encodes CDR1 ENHRY and CDR2 SYGVKD.

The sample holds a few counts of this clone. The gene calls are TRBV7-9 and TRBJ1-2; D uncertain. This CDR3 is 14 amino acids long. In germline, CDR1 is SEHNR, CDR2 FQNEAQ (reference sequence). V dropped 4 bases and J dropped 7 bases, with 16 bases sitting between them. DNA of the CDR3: TGTGCCAGCAGCTGGACGGAAGGTTCTCTTGGCTACACCTTC. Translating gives CASSWTEGSLGYTF.